Below, 20 T cell receptor beta chains from the same sample are listed, as sequenced in a study of control samples from healthy donors and cancer patients. Profiled with immunoSEQ multiplex PCR; TCRdb holds only in-frame clones, not every one. The sample consists of about 89,000 clones, around nine tenths of them appearing once. Sequencing was performed on blood. The receptors originated from a man between 25 and 39 years old in good health.

The J gene is TRBJ2-3, the V gene TRBV19; 10 positions match TRBD1. The CDR3 sequence is 17 residues long. V lost 4 bases, J lost 3 bases, and 10 bases stayed unmatched. Germline loops: CDR1 LNHDA, CDR2 SQIVND (reference sequence). The CDR3 here is CASSTGQGGPWTDTQYF. CDR3 coding DNA: TGTGCCAGTAGTACTGGACAGGGGGGGCCCTGGACAGATACGCAGTATTTT.

The genes are TRBV4-1 and TRBJ2-3; 10 positions agree with TRBD1. Trimming at V came to 3 bases and at J to 5 bases, leaving 11 bases not matched to a gene. The V gene's germline CDR1 is MGHRA and CDR2 YSYEKL. This CDR3 contains 17 residues. The CDR3 nucleotides read TGCGCCAGCAGCCAGGGGCGACAGGGGGCGCTGGTAGATACGCAGTATTTT. Its protein is CASSQGRQGALVDTQYF.

The rearrangement joins TRBV5-6 to TRBJ2-3, with 11 bases that match TRBD1. Germline lookup yields CDR1 SGHDT and CDR2 YYEEEE. The CDR3 sequence is 16 residues long. The ends lost 0 bases at V and 3 bases at J; junction bases unmatched: 3. The CDR3 protein is CASSLVGQGATDTQYF. CDR3 sequence (DNA): TGTGCCAGCAGCTTGGTAGGACAGGGGGCTACAGATACGCAGTATTTT. Full variable domain (remainder filled in from reference TRBV5-6 and TRBJ2-3): DAGVTQSPTHLIKTRGQQVTLRCSPKSGHDTVSWYQQALGQGPQFIFQYYEEEERQRGNFPDRFSGHQFPNYSSELNVNALLLGDSALYLCASSLVGQGATDTQYFGPGTRLTVL.

The rearrangement uses TRBV5-1 and TRBJ2-7; D perhaps matches TRBD2 (6 bases). V lost 3 bases and J 3 bases, leaving 16 bases between the germline ends. Germline loops: CDR1 SGHRS, CDR2 YFSETQ. CDR3 length: 15 amino acids. The CDR3 protein is CASSWGDPGRYEQYV. DNA of the CDR3: TGCGCCAGCAGCTGGGGGGACCCGGGACGCTACGAGCAGTACGTC.

The chain couples TRBV2 to TRBJ2-1; 7 positions match TRBD2. After removal of 9 bases from V and 9 bases from J, the junction contained 11 bases not matched to a gene. Per the germline V gene, CDR1 is SNHLY and CDR2 is FYNNEI. The CDR3 is 13 amino acids. The CDR3 DNA is TGTGCCAGTCGCCGCGGGGGAAGAGGTGAGCAGTTCTTC. It yields the protein CASRRGGRGEQFF.

V gene TRBV7-9 combines with J gene TRBJ1-3; TRBD1 matches 7 bases. With 5 bases clipped from V and 2 bases from J, the junction kept 6 bases outside the gene matches. Germline CDR1 and CDR2: SEHNR and FQNEAQ (reference sequence). The CDR3 runs to 15 residues. CDR3 DNA: TGTGCCAGCAGCCCCTTCAGGGGGGCTGGAAACACCATATATTTT. This codes for CASSPFRGAGNTIYF. Supplemented by reference TRBV7-9 and TRBJ1-3, the full variable domain reads DTGVSQNPRHKITKRGQNVTFRCDPISEHNRLYWYRQTLGQGPEFLTYFQNEAQLEKSRLLSDRFSAERPKGSFSTLEIQRTEQGDSAMYLCASSPFRGAGNTIYFGEGSWLTVV.

The J gene is TRBJ2-3, the V gene TRBV29-1; D gene unclear. CDR1 SQVTM and CDR2 ANQGSEA come from the germline V gene. Trimming took 1 base from V and 3 from J, leaving 5 bases between them. The CDR3 has 12 residues. The CDR3 coding sequence is TGCAGCGTTGAAGGGGAAACAGATACGCAGTATTTT. It translates to CSVEGETDTQYF.

The chain joins TRBV18 to TRBJ1-2, with TRBD1 matching 7 bases. From germline, CDR1 is KGHSH and CDR2 LQKENI. With 3 bases clipped from V and 3 bases from J, the junction kept 7 bases outside the gene matches. The CDR3 is 15 amino acids. CDR3 loop: CASSPREGGDYGYTF. The CDR3 DNA reads TGTGCCAGCTCACCCCGAGAAGGGGGCGACTATGGCTACACCTTC.

The J gene is TRBJ1-2, the V gene TRBV9; 7 nucleotides match TRBD1. J lost 5 bases, V lost 2 bases, and 12 bases had no gene match. Per germline, CDR1 SGDLS and CDR2 YYNGEE. This CDR3 has 16 amino acids. The chain's CDR3 is CASSVGLEGARYGYTF. Written as DNA, the CDR3 is TGTGCCAGCAGCGTGGGATTGGAGGGGGCTAGGTATGGCTACACCTTC.

The chain has TRBV30 and TRBJ1-1; a possible D gene is TRBD1 (5 bases). V lost 6 bases and J 6 bases, leaving 11 bases between the germline ends. The CDR3 sequence is 11 residues long. Germline V gene lookup returns CDR1 GTSNPN and CDR2 SVGIG (reference sequence). The CDR3, as DNA: TGTGCCTGCAACGGGGGAGCTGAAGCTTTCTTT. It is translated as CACNGGAEAFF.

The rearrangement links TRBV19 to TRBJ1-1, with D unresolved. The CDR3 has 12 residues. Per the germline V gene, CDR1 is LNHDA and CDR2 is SQIVND (reference sequence). Between the trimmed V and J ends, which lost 8 bases and 1 base, there was a span of 8 bases. The CDR3 DNA reads as TGTGCCAGTTCCAGGCCGAACACTGAAGCTTTCTTT. Translated, it gives CASSRPNTEAFF. Combining the CDR3 with reference TRBV19 and TRBJ1-1 gives the whole variable domain DGGITQSPKYLFRKEGQNVTLSCEQNLNHDAMYWYRQDPGQGLRLIYYSQIVNDFQKGDIAEGYSVSREKKESFPLTVTSAQKNPTAFYLCASSRPNTEAFFGQGTRLTVV.

This clone was picked up a small number of times. V is TRBV7-9 and J is TRBJ2-5; D uncertain. Germline values: CDR1 SEHNR, CDR2 FQNEAQ (reference sequence). The CDR3 length is 13 residues. V lost 4 bases, J lost 4 bases, and 10 bases lay in between. DNA for the CDR3: TGTGCCAGCAGCTCCCAGGCCCTAGAGACCCAGTACTTC. This encodes CASSSQALETQYF.

This chain uses TRBV5-1 with TRBJ1-4; TRBD1 matches 7 bases. Germline CDR1 SGHRS, CDR2 YFSETQ. The CDR3 length is 13 residues. With V trimmed by 2 bases and J by 8 bases, 3 bases remained unmatched. CDR3 residues: CASSLTGEEKLFF. The CDR3 nucleotides read TGCGCCAGCAGCTTAACAGGGGAGGAAAAACTGTTTTTT.

The CDR3 protein is CSIRQGASHYEQYF. CDR3 bases: TGCAGCATTCGACAGGGAGCTTCTCACTACGAGCAGTACTTC. The V and J genes are TRBV29-1 and TRBJ2-7; 7 nucleotides match TRBD1. This CDR3 is 14 amino acids long. Germline CDR1 is SQVTM and CDR2 is ANQGSEA. V lost 8 bases, J lost 3 bases, and 13 bases stayed unmatched.

V is TRBV29-1 and J is TRBJ2-3; unclear D gene. This CDR3 contains 14 residues. From germline, CDR1 is SQVTM and CDR2 ANQGSEA. CDR3 in amino acids: CSLITRASTDTQYF. DNA of the CDR3: TGCAGTTTAATTACCCGGGCTAGCACAGATACGCAGTATTTT.

There are a few counts of this clone. The chain employs TRBV7-2 and TRBJ2-2, with no clear D. CDR3 length: 13 residues. Trimming pared 1 base from V and 8 bases from J, leaving 8 bases between. CDR1 and CDR2 (germline): SGHTA, FQGNSA. The CDR3 sequence is CASSLVNGGELFF. The CDR3 coding sequence is TGTGCCAGCAGCTTAGTAAATGGGGGGGAGCTGTTTTTT.

V and J are TRBV6-5 and TRBJ1-1; no reliable D call. The V gene lost 0 bases and the J gene lost 5 bases, with 13 bases spanning the gap. CDR3 length: 15 residues. Germline loops: CDR1 MNHEY, CDR2 SVGAGI. The CDR3 nucleotides read TGTGCCAGCAGTTACTCTTACCCCTGGGAGACTGAAGCTTTCTTT. Translating it yields CASSYSYPWETEAFF.

The chain recombines TRBV2 with TRBJ2-3; 9 nucleotides match TRBD1. Germline V gene sequence: CDR1 SNHLY, CDR2 FYNNEI. Germline trimming cut 8 bases from V and 3 bases from J; bases unmatched to any gene: 3. CDR3 length: 13 residues. CDR3 in amino acids: CASRQGGTDTQYF. CDR3 nucleotide sequence: TGTGCCAGCCGACAGGGGGGGACAGATACGCAGTATTTT.

In nucleotides, the CDR3 is TGTGCCAGCAGCTTCGCATTCGGCGACTACGAGCAGTACTTC. Its protein is CASSFAFGDYEQYF. The chain carries TRBV7-3 and TRBJ2-7; D gene ambiguous. From germline, CDR1 is SGHTA and CDR2 FQGTGA. V was cut by 3 bases and J by 3 bases, with 12 bases left in between. The CDR3 has 14 residues.

The chain links TRBV15 to TRBJ1-1; D uncertain. V was cut by 2 bases and J by 2 bases, with 12 bases left in between. CDR1 and CDR2 (germline): LNHNV, YYDKDF (reference sequence). The CDR3 has 15 residues. CDR3 nucleotides: TGTGCCACCAGCAGAAATCTCGGCAGTAACACTGAAGCTTTCTTT. Protein product: CATSRNLGSNTEAFF.